The clone carrying this TCR beta chain was counted at least ten times. This specimen belongs to a study of read filtering for tumor transcriptome and immune sequencing. The CDR3 runs 13 residues. The trim removed 4 bases at V and 8 bases at J, leaving 3 bases unmatched. Germline assignment: CDR1 SGHRS and CDR2 YFSETQ. This library used around 0.4 ug RNA and molecular barcoded adaptors spanning alpha/delta and beta/gamma chains. TCRdb processed the reads anew with MiXCR; each CDR3 protein has one entry. The data contain about 93,000 distinct CDR3 sequences, about 22% of them seen just once; the ten biggest clones take up roughly 10%.

This rearrangement joins TRBV5-1 to TRBJ2-1; 10 bases are shared with TRBD2. This TCR was recovered from a donor at least 40 years old with multiple myeloma. Sequenced input: a population of CD138-negative cells sorted from bone marrow. CDR3 residues: CASSPGLAHEQFF. CDR3 in DNA: TGCGCCAGCAGCCCGGGACTAGCGCATGAGCAGTTCTTC.